This record concerns one T cell receptor beta chain sequence. This specimen belongs to a study of regulatory T cells in long-lasting Graves disease. In building TCR beta libraries, iRepertoire HTBI primers were used together with Arm-PCR of CDR3 regions. TCRdb used MiXCR to reprocess the multiplex PCR reads, holding one entry per CDR3 protein. Altogether over 350,000 distinct CDR3 sequences are present, approximately 15% being singletons, with the ten largest covering under 9%. As for time point: newly diagnosed GD, antithyroid drugs for less than 3 months. After RNA was extracted from PBMCs, the TCR library was made from it. This CDR3 contains 16 residues. CDR1 and CDR2 from the germline V gene are PRHDT and FYEKMQ (reference sequence). V lost 5 bases, J lost 3 bases, and 8 bases stayed unmatched. The same data also contributed to another study, on T cells in Graves' hyperthyroidism and ophthalmopathy.

The source material was peripheral blood mononuclear cells (PBMCs), sampled at new diagnosis, from a patient treated with antithyroid drugs. This TCR was recovered from a woman in her thirties or forties with Graves disease. The rearrangement joins TRBV13 to TRBJ2-1, with TRBD2 identical over 9 bases. The chain's CDR3 is CASSPDSSGIYNEQFF. The CDR3 region has the DNA TGTGCCAGCAGCCCGGACTCTAGCGGGATCTACAATGAGCAGTTCTTC. The variable domain in full, completed from reference TRBV13 and TRBJ2-1, reads AAGVIQSPRHLIKEKRETATLKCYPIPRHDTVYWYQQGPGQDPQFLISFYEKMQSDKGSIPDRFSAQQFSDYHSELNMSSLELGDSALYFCASSPDSSGIYNEQFFGPGTRLTVL.